The text below deals with one T cell receptor beta chain. Which antigen it targets is not known. Per-base quality was not reported, and no clone a single base away is much larger than it. This specimen comes from a study of siplizumab effects on memory and regulatory T cells (dated by TCRdb to between 2018 and 2021). Background on the whole study: The study examined how the anti-CD2 antibody siplizumab affects alloreactive T-cell subsets in allogeneic mixed lymphocyte reactions built from human PBMCs. Overall results and qualifications from the work: The cumulative frequency of alloreactive sequences that could be traced back to unstimulated CD4+ memory T cells was significantly reduced by siplizumab. Greater diversity appeared to be present in unstimulated naive T cells than in memory T cells, and a substantial contribution to the alloresponse seemed to be made by naive cells. No functional confirmation was obtained for the suppressive function of proliferating Tregs from siplizumab cultures. Among mappable alloreactive CD4+ clones, the Treg-derived fraction averaged 68.8% with siplizumab versus about 27% in control reactions. Sequences below about 10^-5 frequency were poorly captured, so only a minor fraction of alloreactive clones could be mapped to unstimulated subsets. For roughly 75-97% of proliferating CD4+ or CD8+ clones, no naive or memory phenotype could be assigned.

From cysteine to phenylalanine, the CDR3 is 14 amino acids long. Only CDR3 DNA is held: 42 bases, read in frame from base 1. Ends trimmed: V by 7 bases, J by 3 bases; bases unmatched to a gene: 9. CDR1 is given as MGHDK and CDR2 as SYGVNS, both from the germline V gene. Receptor amplification or capture employed the immunoSEQ multiplex PCR assay. Roughly 10^5 TCR templates per sample were assayed on the deep sequencing platform. Genomic DNA extracted from sorted T cells was used for TCRbeta CDR3 sequencing. From the authors' description of their analysis: The R programming language was used for the clonal analysis of the TCRbeta CDR3 data. Alloreactive CD4+ and CD8+ clones were identified by comparing unstimulated samples to CFSE-low samples taken after the reaction. Regulatory or non-regulatory origin was assigned to alloreactive CD4+ clones by matching of sequences to sorted unstimulated Treg and non-Treg repertoires. Sourced from immuneACCESS, this table was stored by TCRdb with only in-frame sequences that have V and J called. A share of the clones is absent; for the studies checked, an unresolved V gene accounts for under half, and the remainder has no known explanation. V, J and clone size are those of that table, while D and trimming were read from the DNA. For this sample there are about 82,000 clones; 87% appear just once. Approximately 1.5% of the sample is in the top ten clones.

TCRbeta CDR3 sequencing was performed on sorted unstimulated T cells and on proliferating T cells recovered from mixed lymphocyte reactions. Fresh whole blood from ten HLA-typed healthy donors was used as the source from which PBMCs were isolated. Unstimulated CD4+ regulatory T cells were FACS-sorted to map the origin of alloreactive clones. Recombination linked TRBV25-1 to TRBJ2-7, with 7 bases in between that match TRBD2. The source is a human donor in good health. Sequenced sample: Tregs sorted from blood. CDR3 loop: CASIGRGGNYEQYF. The DNA sequence is TGTGCCAGCATTGGGAGGGGTGGGAACTACGAGCAGTACTTC.